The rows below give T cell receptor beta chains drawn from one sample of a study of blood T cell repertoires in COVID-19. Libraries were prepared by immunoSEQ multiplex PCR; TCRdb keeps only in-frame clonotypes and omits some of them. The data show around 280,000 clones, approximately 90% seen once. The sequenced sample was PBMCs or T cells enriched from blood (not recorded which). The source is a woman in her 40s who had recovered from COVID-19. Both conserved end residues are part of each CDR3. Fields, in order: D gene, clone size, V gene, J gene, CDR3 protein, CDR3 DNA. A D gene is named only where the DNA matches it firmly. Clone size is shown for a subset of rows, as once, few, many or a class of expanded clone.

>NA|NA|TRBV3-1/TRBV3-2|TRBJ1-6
CASSHHLAFTLHF
TGTGCCAGCAGCCACCACCTGGCCTTCACCCTCCACTTT
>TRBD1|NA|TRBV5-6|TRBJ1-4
CASSSGMGQQNEKLFF
TGTGCCAGCAGCTCCGGAATGGGACAGCAAAATGAAAAACTGTTTTTT
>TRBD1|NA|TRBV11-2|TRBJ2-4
CASSIKGQGNIQYF
TGTGCCAGCAGCATCAAGGGACAGGGGAACATTCAGTACTTC
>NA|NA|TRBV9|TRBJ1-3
CASSSEILSGNTIYF
TGTGCCAGCAGCTCTGAGATACTCTCTGGAAACACCATATATTTT
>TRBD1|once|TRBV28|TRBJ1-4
CASIGTGGPSFRETNEKLFF
TGTGCCAGCATCGGGACAGGGGGCCCTAGTTTCCGGGAAACTAATGAAAAACTGTTTTTT
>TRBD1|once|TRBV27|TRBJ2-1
CASSLLGQGRYEQFF
TGTGCCAGCAGTTTGTTGGGACAGGGGAGATATGAGCAGTTCTTC
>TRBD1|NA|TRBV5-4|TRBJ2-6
CASRDSFEPSGANVLTF
TGTGCCAGCCGGGACAGCTTCGAACCCTCTGGGGCCAACGTCCTGACTTTC
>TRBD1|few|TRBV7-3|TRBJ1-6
CASSPGQHNSPLHF
TGTGCCAGCAGCCCGGGACAGCATAATTCACCCCTCCACTTT
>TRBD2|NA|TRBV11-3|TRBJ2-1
CASSKGLAGGNEQFF
TGTGCCAGCAGCAAGGGACTAGCGGGAGGAAATGAGCAGTTCTTC
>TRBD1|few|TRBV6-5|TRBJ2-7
CASSYRDRGYEQYF
TGTGCCAGCAGTTACCGGGACAGGGGTTACGAGCAGTACTTC
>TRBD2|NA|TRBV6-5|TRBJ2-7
CASKGLEYEQYF
TGTGCCAGCAAAGGACTAGAATACGAGCAGTACTTC
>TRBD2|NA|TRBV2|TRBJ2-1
CASSRSGSSYNEQFF
TGTGCCAGCAGTAGAAGCGGGAGCTCCTACAATGAGCAGTTCTTC
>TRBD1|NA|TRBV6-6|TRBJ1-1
CASSYGQGGTEAFF
TGTGCCAGCAGTTACGGACAGGGGGGCACTGAAGCTTTCTTT
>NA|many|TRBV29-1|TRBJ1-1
CSVEPRDKTEAFF
TGCAGCGTTGAACCCCGGGATAAAACTGAAGCTTTCTTT
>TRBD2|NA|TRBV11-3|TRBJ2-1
CASSWAGTSGYNEQFF
TGTGCCAGCAGCTGGGCCGGGACTAGCGGGTACAATGAGCAGTTCTTC
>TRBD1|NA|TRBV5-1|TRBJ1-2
CASSPQEGAPNYGYTF
TGCGCCAGCAGCCCACAAGAGGGGGCGCCTAACTATGGCTACACCTTC
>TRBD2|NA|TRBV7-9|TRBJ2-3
CASSLLAGTDTQYF
TGTGCCAGCAGCTTACTAGCGGGCACAGATACGCAGTATTTT
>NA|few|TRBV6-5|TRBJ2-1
CASSYALSGEQFF
TGTGCCAGCAGTTACGCCTTAAGCGGGGAGCAGTTCTTC
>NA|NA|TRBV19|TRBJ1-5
CASSIDLTGNQPQHF
TGTGCCAGTAGTATAGATCTGACAGGCAATCAGCCCCAGCATTTT
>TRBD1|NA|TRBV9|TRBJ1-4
CASSIAGGQEKLFF
TGTGCCAGCAGCATAGCAGGGGGGCAGGAAAAACTGTTTTTT
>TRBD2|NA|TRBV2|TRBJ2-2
CASQNTSLQRESGELFF
TGTGCCAGCCAAAACACCAGCCTCCAGCGGGAATCCGGGGAGCTGTTTTTT
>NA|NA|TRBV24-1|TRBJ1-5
CPSRGCNQPQHF
TGTCCCTCGAGGGGGTGCAATCAGCCCCAGCATTTT
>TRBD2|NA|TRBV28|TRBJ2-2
CASSLGLGNTGELFF
TGTGCCAGCAGTTTAGGACTAGGGAACACCGGGGAGCTGTTTTTT
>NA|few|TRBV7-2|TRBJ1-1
CASILRPGGGDTEAFF
TGTGCCAGCATCCTCAGGCCGGGGGGAGGGGACACTGAAGCTTTCTTT
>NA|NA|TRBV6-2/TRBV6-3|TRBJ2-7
CASSTDFTGAYEQYF
TGTGCCAGCAGCACAGACTTTACGGGGGCCTACGAGCAGTACTTC
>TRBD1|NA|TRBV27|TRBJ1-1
CASSLRGQGPRAFF
TGTGCCAGCAGTTTAAGGGGACAGGGCCCCCGAGCTTTCTTT
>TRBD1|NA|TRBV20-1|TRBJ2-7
CSASFPDRMSSYEQYF
TGCAGTGCTAGTTTCCCGGACAGGATGAGCTCCTACGAGCAGTACTTC
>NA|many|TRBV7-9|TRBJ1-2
CASSLGTDYGYTF
TGTGCCAGCAGCTTAGGGACAGACTATGGCTACACCTTC
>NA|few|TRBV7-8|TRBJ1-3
CASSLDRPDSGNTIYF
TGTGCCAGCAGCTTAGACAGGCCGGACTCTGGAAACACCATATATTTT
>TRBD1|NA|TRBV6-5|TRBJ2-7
CASSTPGQGSYEQYF
TGTGCCAGCAGTACCCCGGGACAGGGATCCTACGAGCAGTACTTC
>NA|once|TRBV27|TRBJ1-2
CASSSVGLNGYTF
TGTGCCAGCAGTTCCGTGGGACTGAATGGCTACACCTTC
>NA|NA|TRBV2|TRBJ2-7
CASSEGRDRYEQYF
TGTGCCAGCAGTGAAGGGCGGGATCGCTACGAGCAGTACTTC
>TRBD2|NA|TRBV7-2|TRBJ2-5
CASSLVAGGEETQYF
TGTGCCAGCAGCTTAGTGGCGGGGGGGGAGGAGACCCAGTACTTC
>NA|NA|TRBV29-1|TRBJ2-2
CSVEDTRAGTGELFF
TGCAGCGTTGAAGATACCCGGGCGGGCACCGGGGAGCTGTTTTTT
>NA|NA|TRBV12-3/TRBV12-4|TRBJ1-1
CASGQNTEAFF
TGTGCCAGCGGGCAGAACACTGAAGCTTTCTTT
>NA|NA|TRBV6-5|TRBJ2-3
CASSYSKRAATDTQYF
TGTGCCAGCAGTTACTCTAAGCGGGCGGCCACAGATACGCAGTATTTT
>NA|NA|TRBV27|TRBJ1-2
CASSLGGQTYGYTF
TGTGCCAGCAGCCTAGGCGGACAGACCTATGGCTACACCTTC
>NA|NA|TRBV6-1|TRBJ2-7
CASSEYGGGNNEQYF
TGTGCCAGCAGTGAATACGGGGGAGGAAACAACGAGCAGTACTTC
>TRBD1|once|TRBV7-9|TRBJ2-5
CASSPGQGVGETQYF
TGTGCCAGCAGCCCGGGACAGGGTGTGGGAGAGACCCAGTACTTC
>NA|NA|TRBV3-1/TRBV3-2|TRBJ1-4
CASSHTLAGGVGEKLFF
TGTGCCAGCAGCCACACATTGGCGGGGGGGGTCGGTGAAAAACTGTTTTTT
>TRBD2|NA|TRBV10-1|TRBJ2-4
CASSGDGLGNF
TGCGCCAGCAGTGGGGACGGACTAGGAAACTTC
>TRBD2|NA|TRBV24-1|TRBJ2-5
CATSDLGGEETQYF
TGTGCCACCAGTGATTTGGGGGGGGAAGAGACCCAGTACTTC
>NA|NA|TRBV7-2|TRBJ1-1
CASSYGGGNTEAFF
TGTGCCAGCAGCTACGGGGGGGGGAACACTGAAGCTTTCTTT
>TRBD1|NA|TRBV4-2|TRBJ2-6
CASSQQGAGANVLTF
TGTGCCAGCAGCCAACAGGGGGCCGGGGCCAACGTCCTGACTTTC
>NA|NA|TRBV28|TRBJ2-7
CASTHSGALEGSYEQYF
TGTGCCAGTACGCACTCAGGGGCTTTAGAGGGCTCCTACGAGCAGTACTTC
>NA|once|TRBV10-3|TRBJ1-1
CAISDGRNPNTEAFF
TGTGCCATCAGTGATGGGAGAAATCCGAACACTGAAGCTTTCTTT